The source of this T cell receptor (beta chain) is a study of T cell responses to AZD1222 COVID-19 vaccine. Study-wide results and caveats: Sampling captured repertoires only after the peak T cell response.

Turning to this clone: The antigen remains undetermined.

The CDR3 has 12 amino acids. V lost 0 bases, J lost 8 bases, and 7 bases lay in between. In germline, CDR1 is GTSNPN, CDR2 SVGIG (reference sequence). Sequenced by immunoSEQ multiplex PCR; TCRdb stores in-frame clones only, minus some. The repertoire includes 250,000 to 300,000 clones, 90% to 95% of them detected once, and around 0.6% sits in the top ten. This clonotype was sampled from an adult who received the AZD1222 COVID-19 vaccine. This specimen was peripheral blood, taken 28 days after the second AZD1222 dose. The V gene is TRBV30, the J gene TRBJ1-4; possible D gene TRBD1, 5 bases. CDR3 amino acids: CAWSVKGEKLFF. CDR3 DNA: TGTGCCTGGAGTGTAAAGGGGGAAAAACTGTTTTTT.